The clone carrying this T cell receptor beta chain is a singleton in its sample. What it recognizes is unknown. This specimen belongs to a study of T cell responses to AZD1222 COVID-19 vaccine. TCRdb's table, derived via immunoSEQ multiplex PCR, lists solely in-frame clones and lacks some. The sample carries 140,000 or so clones, approximately 91% recorded once. This CDR3 spans 15 amino acids. Per germline, CDR1 GTSNPN and CDR2 SVGIG (reference sequence). Trimming removed 0 bases at V and 4 bases at J, with 16 bases between. Study-level points and caveats: Females outnumbered males among donors, who were mostly white British; clonal diversity was possibly underestimated. Sampled repertoires all dated from after the peak T cell response.

The TCR originated in an adult who received the AZD1222 COVID-19 vaccine. The chain recombines TRBV30 with TRBJ2-7; D is ambiguous. The source was peripheral blood, collected 28 days after the second AZD1222 dose. The CDR3 protein is CAWSVHDRAAYEQYF. In DNA, the CDR3 is TGTGCCTGGAGTGTACATGATAGGGCAGCTTACGAGCAGTACTTC.